This T cell receptor beta chain was recorded in a study of naive and memory T cell subsets. Study-wide results and caveats: Each distinct alpha or beta sequence counts as one clonotype.

This clonotype was picked up a small number of times. Its specificity is unknown. The germline V gene has CDR1 DFQATT and CDR2 SNEGSKA (reference sequence). V dropped 4 bases and J dropped 9; count of bases not matched to a gene: 15. The CDR3 is made up of 16 amino acids. CD45RA-CD27- cells were effector memory; CD45RA+CD27- cells were EMRA. The beta constant-region primer was an equimolar mix of two oligonucleotides covering TRBC1 and TRBC2. Four rounds of PCR amplified the ligated cDNA using nested alpha and beta constant-region primers plus SP2. An oligonucleotide with the SP2 primer and a 12-nucleotide UMI was ligated to the cDNA 3' end. TCRdb independently ran MiXCR on the UMI-ligation and nested PCR reads; one entry per CDR3 protein. The sample lists around 29,000 distinct CDR3 sequences, approximately 18% occurring once.

The TCR sequence derives from a human donor in good health. The chain is built from TRBV20-1 and TRBJ1-6; 7 bases are shared with TRBD1. Sequenced sample: effector memory CD4+ T cells from blood. Subset noted: effector memory, CD45RA- CD27-. The CDR3 is CSATEIRGGEASPLHF. The CDR3 coding sequence is TGCAGTGCTACCGAAATCAGGGGGGGGGAGGCTTCACCCCTCCACTTT.